This passage covers 8 T cell receptor beta chains from one sample sequenced in a study of OX40 agonist ivuxolimab in advanced cancers. TCRdb's table, derived via immunoSEQ multiplex PCR, lists solely in-frame clones and lacks some. The table includes about 72,000 clones, roughly 88% detected once. This specimen consisted of CD4+ or CD8+ T cells sorted from blood, obtained in a trial of the OX40 agonist ivuxolimab. The receptor source for this set is an adult with an advanced solid tumor such as melanoma, head and neck, liver or kidney cancer.

The CDR3 DNA follows: TGTGCCAGCACCCGGTCGGGACGGGGGAGTGAGCAGTTCTTC. Translated: CASTRSGRGSEQFF. The V call is TRBV6-5, the J call TRBJ2-1; possibly TRBD2 for D (6 bases). Germline loops: CDR1 MNHEY, CDR2 SVGAGI. The CDR3 is 14 residues long. V gave up 7 bases and J gave up 9 bases, with 19 bases separating them.

This clone appeared once. This chain uses TRBV19 with TRBJ2-3, with 7 positions matching TRBD2. This CDR3 is built from 11 residues. V lost 10 bases, J lost 7 bases, and 5 bases stayed unmatched. Germline CDR1 is LNHDA and CDR2 is SQIVND (reference sequence). DNA of the CDR3: TGTGCCACTAGGGAGGGACATACGCAGTATTTT. It codes for CATREGHTQYF.

The chain joins TRBV4-3 to TRBJ1-2; weak D call: TRBD1 (5 bases). V dropped 2 bases and J dropped 2 bases, with 6 bases sitting between them. Germline loops: CDR1 LGHNA, CDR2 YSLEER. There are 13 residues in the CDR3. The CDR3 DNA follows: TGCGCCAGCAGCCAACAGGGAAACTATGGCTACACCTTC. Its protein product is CASSQQGNYGYTF.

V gene TRBV9 combines with J gene TRBJ2-7; D gene ambiguous. Germline V CDR1 and CDR2: SGDLS, YYNGEE. The V end was cut by 0 bases, the J end by 7 bases, with 17 bases between. The CDR3 has 15 amino acids. CDR3 region: CASSVEGARIWEQYF. CDR3 in DNA: TGTGCCAGCAGCGTAGAAGGTGCGAGGATCTGGGAGCAGTACTTC.

A single count supports this clone. J is TRBJ2-1 and V is TRBV28; 8 bases align to TRBD1. Germline loops: CDR1 MDHEN, CDR2 SYDVKM. The CDR3 has 13 amino acids. Trimming at V came to 7 bases and at J to 9 bases, leaving 8 bases not matched to a gene. Here the CDR3 reads CASTSDRAGEQFF. CDR3 coding DNA: TGTGCCAGCACTTCGGACAGGGCGGGTGAGCAGTTCTTC.

The V call is TRBV19, the J call TRBJ1-1; 8 bases match TRBD1. Per germline, CDR1 LNHDA and CDR2 SQIVND (reference sequence). CDR3 length: 12 residues. The J segment lost 6 bases and the V segment lost 6 bases, leaving 3 bases of the junction unmatched. CDR3 DNA sequence: TGTGCCAGTAGGGACAGGGACGCTGAAGCTTTCTTT. Amino acid sequence: CASRDRDAEAFF.

The chain recombines TRBV7-8 with TRBJ1-2; D gene uncertain. This CDR3 is 13 amino acids long. Germline-derived CDR1 and CDR2 are SGHVS and FQNEAQ. The V end lost 0 bases, the J end lost 5 bases, and 7 bases lay between the germline ends. This CDR3 is CASSLANSYGYTF. CDR3 coding DNA: TGTGCCAGCAGCTTAGCGAACAGTTATGGCTACACCTTC.

The chain employs TRBV10-3 and TRBJ2-2; unclear D gene. The CDR3 has 15 residues. Germline V gives CDR1 ENHRY, CDR2 SYGVKD. The V end lost 7 bases, the J end lost 1 base, and 13 bases lay between the germline ends. CDR3 loop: CAITDTTLNTGELFF. In DNA form, the CDR3 reads TGTGCCATCACAGACACAACCCTGAACACCGGGGAGCTGTTTTTT.